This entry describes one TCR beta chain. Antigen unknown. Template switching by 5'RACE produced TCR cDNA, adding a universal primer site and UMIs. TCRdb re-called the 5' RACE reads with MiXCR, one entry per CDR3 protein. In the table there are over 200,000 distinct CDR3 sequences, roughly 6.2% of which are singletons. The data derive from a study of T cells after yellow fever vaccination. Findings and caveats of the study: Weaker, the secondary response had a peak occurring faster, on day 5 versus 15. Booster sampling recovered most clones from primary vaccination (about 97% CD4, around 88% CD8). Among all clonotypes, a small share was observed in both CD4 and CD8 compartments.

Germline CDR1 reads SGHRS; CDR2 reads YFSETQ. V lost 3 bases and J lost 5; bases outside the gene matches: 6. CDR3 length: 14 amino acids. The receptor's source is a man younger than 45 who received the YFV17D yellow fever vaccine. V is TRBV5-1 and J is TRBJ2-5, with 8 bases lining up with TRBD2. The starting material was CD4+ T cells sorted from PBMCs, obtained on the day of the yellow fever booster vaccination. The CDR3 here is CASSWSGSGETQYF. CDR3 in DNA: TGCGCCAGCAGCTGGAGCGGGAGTGGTGAGACCCAGTACTTC.